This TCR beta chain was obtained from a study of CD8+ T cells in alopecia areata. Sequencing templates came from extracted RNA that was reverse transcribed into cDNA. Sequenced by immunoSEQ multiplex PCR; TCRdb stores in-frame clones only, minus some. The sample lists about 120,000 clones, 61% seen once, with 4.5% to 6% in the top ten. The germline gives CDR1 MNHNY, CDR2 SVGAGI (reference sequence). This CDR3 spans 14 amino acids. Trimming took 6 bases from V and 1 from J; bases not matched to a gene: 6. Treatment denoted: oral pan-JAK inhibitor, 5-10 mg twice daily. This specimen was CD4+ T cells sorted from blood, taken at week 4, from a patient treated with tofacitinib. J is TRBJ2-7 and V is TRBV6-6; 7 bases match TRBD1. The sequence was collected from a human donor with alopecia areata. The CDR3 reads CASRFTGVSYEQYF. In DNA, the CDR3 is TGTGCCAGCAGGTTCACAGGGGTATCCTACGAGCAGTACTTC.